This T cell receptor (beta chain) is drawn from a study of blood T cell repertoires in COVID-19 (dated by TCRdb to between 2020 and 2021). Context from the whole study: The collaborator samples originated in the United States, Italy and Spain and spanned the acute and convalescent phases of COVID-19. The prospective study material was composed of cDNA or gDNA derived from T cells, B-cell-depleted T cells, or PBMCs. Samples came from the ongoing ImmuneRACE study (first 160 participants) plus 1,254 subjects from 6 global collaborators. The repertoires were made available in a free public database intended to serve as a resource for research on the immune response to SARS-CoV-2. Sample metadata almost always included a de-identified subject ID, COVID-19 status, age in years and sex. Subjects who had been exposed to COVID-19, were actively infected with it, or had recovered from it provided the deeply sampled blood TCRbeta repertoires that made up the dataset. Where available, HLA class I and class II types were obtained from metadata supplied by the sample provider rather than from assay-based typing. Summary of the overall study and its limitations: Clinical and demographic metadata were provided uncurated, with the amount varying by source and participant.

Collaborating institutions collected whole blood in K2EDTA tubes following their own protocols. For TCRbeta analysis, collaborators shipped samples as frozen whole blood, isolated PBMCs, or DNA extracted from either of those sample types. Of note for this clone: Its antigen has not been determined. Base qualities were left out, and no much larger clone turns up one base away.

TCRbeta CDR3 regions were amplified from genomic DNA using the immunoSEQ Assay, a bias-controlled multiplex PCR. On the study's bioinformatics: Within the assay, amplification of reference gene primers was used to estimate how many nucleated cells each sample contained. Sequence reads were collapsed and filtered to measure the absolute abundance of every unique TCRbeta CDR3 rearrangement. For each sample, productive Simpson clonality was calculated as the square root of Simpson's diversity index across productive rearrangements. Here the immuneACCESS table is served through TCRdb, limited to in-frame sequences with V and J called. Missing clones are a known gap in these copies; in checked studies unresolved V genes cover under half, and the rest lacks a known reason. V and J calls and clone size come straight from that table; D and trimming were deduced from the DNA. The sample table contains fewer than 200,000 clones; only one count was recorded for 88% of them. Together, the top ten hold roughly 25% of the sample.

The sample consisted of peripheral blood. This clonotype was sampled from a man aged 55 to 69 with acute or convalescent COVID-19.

CDR3 protein: CASSLLSAGIQETQYF. The nucleotide sequence is given as TGTGCCAGCAGCTTGCTGTCGGCAGGGATACAGGAGACCCAGTACTTC. The sequence is built from TRBV5-6 and TRBJ2-5; tentative D gene TRBD1, with 5 bases matching. Trimming takes 1 base from V and 5 bases from J, and the germline ends sit 18 bases apart. CDR1 and CDR2, looked up from the germline V gene, are SGHDT and YYEEEE. The CDR3 contains 16 residues, cysteine and phenylalanine counted. Only the CDR3 portion is preserved as DNA: 48 bases, with reading frame beginning at the first base.